Each of the 18 T cell receptor beta chains below was sequenced from the same sample in a study of T cell repertoires in cytomegalovirus infection. TCRdb recomputed calls from the reads with MiXCR, one row per CDR3 protein. This table has around 310,000 distinct CDR3 sequences, under 20% appearing once. Sequenced sample: PBMCs. The receptor source for this set is a human donor in good health (CMV status not recorded). Some clones in this sample may be carry-over from other donors' samples.

This clonotype was picked up many times. The CDR3 coding sequence is TGTGCCAGCAGGTTACCGGGACAGGTGTCGGAAAAACTGTTTTTT. Protein: CASRLPGQVSEKLFF. The gene calls are TRBV6-1 and TRBJ1-4; 8 bases are shared with TRBD1. V was pared by 6 bases and J by 8 bases, with 11 bases of the junction left unmatched. Germline loops: CDR1 MNHNS, CDR2 SASEGT. The length of the CDR3 is 15 residues.

This clonotype was seen more than once but under ten times. CDR3 region: CATTPDSALGNEQFF. The DNA of the CDR3 is TGTGCCACCACTCCAGACAGCGCCTTAGGCAATGAGCAGTTCTTC. The chain carries TRBV6-1 and TRBJ2-1; D may be TRBD1 (5 bases). Germline CDR1 is MNHNS and CDR2 is SASEGT. The CDR3 runs to 15 residues. The V end was cut by 10 bases, the J end by 6 bases, with 22 bases between.

This clonotype was seen many times. The chain combines TRBV7-9 with TRBJ2-3; D unclear. CDR3 length equals 13 residues. Trimming removed 1 base at V and 7 bases at J, with 9 bases between. Germline values: CDR1 SEHNR, CDR2 FQNEAQ (reference sequence). CDR3 loop: CASSLGSVNTQYF. CDR3 nucleotide sequence: TGTGCCAGCAGCTTAGGAAGCGTGAATACGCAGTATTTT.

The rearrangement uses TRBV2 and TRBJ1-1, with D uncertain. Germline CDR1 is SNHLY and CDR2 is FYNNEI. Between the trimmed V and J ends, which lost 4 bases and 6 bases, there was a span of 6 bases. The CDR3 is 11 amino acids. The CDR3 region is CASSGEAEAFF. CDR3 DNA sequence: TGTGCCAGCAGTGGGGAGGCTGAAGCTTTCTTT.

The genes are TRBV5-1 and TRBJ1-1; D gene uncertain. V was cut by 0 bases and J by 4 bases, with 7 bases left in between. CDR3 size: 13 residues. Germline CDR1 and CDR2: SGHRS and YFSETQ. CDR3 amino acids: CASSLGWPTEAFF. CDR3 DNA sequence: TGCGCCAGCAGCTTGGGGTGGCCCACTGAAGCTTTCTTT.

This clonotype turned up a few times. The chain recombines TRBV19 with TRBJ1-2, with a weak D call TRBD1 (6 bases). The CDR3 totals 16 residues. V was cut by 3 bases and J by 4 bases, with 18 bases left in between. CDR1 LNHDA and CDR2 SQIVND come from the germline V gene (reference sequence). The CDR3 here is CASSIDTQTGVYGYTF. In nucleotides, the CDR3 is TGTGCCAGTAGTATCGACACCCAGACAGGCGTCTATGGCTACACCTTC. The complete variable domain, with remaining parts taken from reference TRBV19 and TRBJ1-2, reads DGGITQSPKYLFRKEGQNVTLSCEQNLNHDAMYWYRQDPGQGLRLIYYSQIVNDFQKGDIAEGYSVSREKKESFPLTVTSAQKNPTAFYLCASSIDTQTGVYGYTFGSGTRLTVV.

This sequence joins TRBV29-1 and TRBJ2-5; 7 bases are shared with TRBD1. Germline CDR1 reads SQVTM; CDR2 reads ANQGSEA. CDR3 size: 14 residues. V lost 6 bases and J lost 1; bases outside the gene matches: 8. CDR3 coding DNA: TGCAGCGTGGATCGTAGGGGGCTCCAAGAGACCCAGTACTTC. Translation gives CSVDRRGLQETQYF. Drawing the rest from reference TRBV29-1 and TRBJ2-5, the complete variable domain is SAVISQKPSRDICQRGTSLTIQCQVDSQVTMMFWYRQQPGQSLTLIATANQGSEATYESGFVIDKFPISRPNLTFSTLTVSNMSPEDSSIYLCSVDRRGLQETQYFGPGTRLLVL.

In this sample, this clonotype turned up a few times. The rearrangement links TRBV10-3 to TRBJ2-5; 12 bases are shared with TRBD2. The ends lost 10 bases at V and 4 bases at J; junction bases unmatched: 10. Germline-derived CDR1 and CDR2 are ENHRY and SYGVKD. The CDR3 consists of 15 residues. CDR3 nucleotide sequence: TGTGCCACTACTAGCGGGGGGAGCCAGGGAGAGACCCAGTACTTC. The encoded protein is CATTSGGSQGETQYF.

V usage is TRBV10-3 and J usage is TRBJ2-3, with 7 bases that match TRBD2. The CDR3 consists of 14 residues. After removal of 6 bases from V and 2 bases from J, the junction contained 5 bases not matched to a gene. Per the germline V gene, CDR1 is ENHRY and CDR2 is SYGVKD. CDR3 in DNA: TGTGCCATCAGGGCAGCGGGGCCCACAGATACGCAGTATTTT. Residues: CAIRAAGPTDTQYF.

This clonotype came up many times. The chain carries TRBV5-5 and TRBJ1-5; tentatively, D is TRBD1 (6 bases). CDR1 is SGHKS and CDR2 is YYEKEE in the germline V gene (reference sequence). The V end lost 1 base, the J end lost 0 bases, and 17 bases lay between the germline ends. CDR3 length: 18 residues. The CDR3 region has the DNA TGTGCCAGCAGCTTGTCGGGCAGGGGAACGAATAGCAATCAGCCCCAGCATTTT. It specifies CASSLSGRGTNSNQPQHF.

The sample holds many counts of this clonotype. The rearrangement links TRBV19 to TRBJ1-1; D is unclear. Deletions cut 5 bases from V and 1 base from J, with 8 bases between. The CDR3 has 13 residues. CDR1 is LNHDA, CDR2 SQIVND, per germline (reference sequence). CDR3 region: CASSPDQNTEAFF. DNA for the CDR3: TGTGCCAGTAGTCCCGATCAGAACACTGAAGCTTTCTTT.

The rearrangement uses TRBV5-1 and TRBJ2-3; D is perhaps TRBD1 (5 bases). This CDR3 contains 14 residues. Per the germline V gene, CDR1 is SGHRS and CDR2 is YFSETQ. Trimming pared 4 bases from V and 1 base from J, leaving 10 bases between. The CDR3 sequence is CASSPDSRTDTQYF. CDR3 coding DNA: TGCGCCAGCAGCCCTGACAGCCGCACAGATACGCAGTATTTT.

This clonotype was detected ten times or more. This sequence joins TRBV11-3 and TRBJ2-1; D perhaps matches TRBD1 (7 bases). V dropped 3 bases and J dropped 5 bases, with 11 bases sitting between them. Looked up from germline, CDR1 is SGHNT and CDR2 is YENEEA. The CDR3 is made up of 14 amino acids. The CDR3 here is CASSFRGEDNEQFF. DNA of the CDR3: TGTGCCAGCAGCTTCAGGGGGGAGGACAATGAGCAGTTCTTC.

The count of this clonotype is one. This sequence may be a read error, since a much larger clone differs from it by one base. Given the absence of the conserved phenylalanine or tryptophan at the CDR3 end, a read error is likely. This chain connects TRBV12-3 or TRBV12-4 to TRBJ1-5; TRBD1 aligns across 7 bases. The CDR3 extends over 13 amino acids. V lost 5 bases to trimming and J lost 6 bases; unmatched junction nucleotides: 4. CDR3 in DNA: TGTGCCAGCAGTCAGGGGGTAGGTCAGCCCCAGCATTCT. Translation: CASSQGVGQPQHS.

This clonotype was seen repeatedly, ten times or more. The V and J genes are TRBV15 and TRBJ2-5; no firm D call. Deletions cut 1 base from V and 1 base from J, with 7 bases between. Germline V CDR1 and CDR2: LNHNV, YYDKDF (reference sequence). This CDR3 is built from 14 residues. The CDR3 region has the DNA TGTGCCACCAGCAGAGCGGGTTTCCAAGAGACCCAGTACTTC. It translates to CATSRAGFQETQYF.

V is TRBV18 and J is TRBJ2-7; a weak D match, TRBD2 (5 bases). The CDR3 spans 14 residues. From germline, CDR1 is KGHSH and CDR2 LQKENI. Between the trimmed V and J ends, which lost 0 bases and 6 bases, there was a span of 12 bases. CDR3 in amino acids: CASSPPDSRSEQYF. In nucleotides, the CDR3 is TGTGCCAGCTCACCACCGGACTCCCGAAGCGAGCAGTACTTC.

At least ten counts were recorded for this clonotype. The V and J genes are TRBV7-2 and TRBJ2-2, with 8 bases aligning to TRBD2. After removal of 5 bases from V and 7 bases from J, the junction contained 12 bases not matched to a gene. CDR1 is SGHTA, CDR2 FQGNSA, per germline. The CDR3 is 16 amino acids. The CDR3 coding sequence is TGTGCCAGCAGCGCTTTCGAACTAGCGGTGCACGGGGAGCTGTTTTTT. This gives the protein CASSAFELAVHGELFF.

This clonotype came up a few times. V usage is TRBV10-3 and J usage is TRBJ2-5; 11 bases align to TRBD1. The V gene end was trimmed by 7 bases and the J gene end by 3 bases; junction bases not matched to a gene: 4. This CDR3 spans 14 amino acids. Germline V gene sequence: CDR1 ENHRY, CDR2 SYGVKD. CDR3 amino acids: CAITRDRGKETQYF. In DNA, the CDR3 is TGTGCCATCACCCGGGACAGGGGGAAAGAGACCCAGTACTTC.